This T cell receptor beta chain was retrieved from a study of blood T cell repertoires in COVID-19. Study-level background: From the United States, Italy and Spain came samples of acute and convalescent COVID-19. PBMCs, B-cell-depleted T cells, or T cells provided the cDNA or gDNA that made up the material.

Ages ranged from roughly 18 to 100 years, with residence in about 24 US areas. As originally analysed: By means of reference gene primer amplification, nucleated cell counts were estimated. Here immunoSEQ multiplex PCR was the method, and the copy in TCRdb shows in-frame clones only, minus some. V and J calls and clone size follow that table, whereas D and trimming were derived from the DNA. In the table there are about 350,000 clones, about 90% of which are singletons. Germline CDR1 LGHNA, CDR2 YSLEER. V was clipped by 0 bases and J by 7 bases, with 16 bases between them. This CDR3 spans 16 amino acids.

The chain joins TRBV4-3 to TRBJ1-5; possible D gene TRBD1, 6 bases. Sequencing was done on a sample of PBMCs or T cells enriched from blood (not recorded which). The TCR was taken from a woman younger than 45 who had recovered from COVID-19. The CDR3 DNA reads as TGCGCCAGCAGCCAAGAGTCTGGGGGCGTAGGACAGCCCCAGCATTTT. Residues: CASSQESGGVGQPQHF.